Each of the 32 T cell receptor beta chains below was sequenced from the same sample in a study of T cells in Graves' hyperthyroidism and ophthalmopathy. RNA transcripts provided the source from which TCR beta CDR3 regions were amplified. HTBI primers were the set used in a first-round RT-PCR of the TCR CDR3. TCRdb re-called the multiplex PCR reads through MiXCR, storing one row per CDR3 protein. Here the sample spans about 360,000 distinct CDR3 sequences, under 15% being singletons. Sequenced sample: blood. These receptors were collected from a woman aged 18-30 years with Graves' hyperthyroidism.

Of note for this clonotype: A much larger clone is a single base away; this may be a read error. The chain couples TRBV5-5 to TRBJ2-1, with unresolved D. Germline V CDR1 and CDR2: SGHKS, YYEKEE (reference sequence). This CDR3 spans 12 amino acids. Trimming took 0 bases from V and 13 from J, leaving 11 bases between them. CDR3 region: CASSLASRDQFF. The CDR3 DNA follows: TGTGCCAGCAGCTTGGCCTCCCGAGACCAGTTCTTC.

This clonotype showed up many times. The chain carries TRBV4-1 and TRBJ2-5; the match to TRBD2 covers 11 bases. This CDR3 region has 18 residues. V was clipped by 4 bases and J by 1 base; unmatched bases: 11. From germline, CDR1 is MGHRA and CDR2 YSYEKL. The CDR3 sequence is CASSPVSGRAPTQETQYF. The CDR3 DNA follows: TGCGCCAGCAGCCCCGTTAGCGGGAGGGCCCCCACCCAAGAGACCCAGTACTTC.

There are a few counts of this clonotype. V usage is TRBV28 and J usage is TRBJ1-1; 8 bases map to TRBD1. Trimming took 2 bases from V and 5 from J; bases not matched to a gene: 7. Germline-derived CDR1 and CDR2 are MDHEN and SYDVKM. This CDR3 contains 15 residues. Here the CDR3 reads CASSLPDRATTEAFF. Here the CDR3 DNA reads TGTGCCAGCAGTTTACCGGACAGGGCTACGACTGAAGCTTTCTTT.

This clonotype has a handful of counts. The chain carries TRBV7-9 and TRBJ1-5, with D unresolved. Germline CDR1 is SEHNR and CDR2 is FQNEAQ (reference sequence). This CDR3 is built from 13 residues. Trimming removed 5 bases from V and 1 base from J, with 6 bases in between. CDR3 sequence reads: CASSHDSNQPQHF. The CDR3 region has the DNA TGTGCCAGCAGCCATGACAGCAATCAGCCCCAGCATTTT.

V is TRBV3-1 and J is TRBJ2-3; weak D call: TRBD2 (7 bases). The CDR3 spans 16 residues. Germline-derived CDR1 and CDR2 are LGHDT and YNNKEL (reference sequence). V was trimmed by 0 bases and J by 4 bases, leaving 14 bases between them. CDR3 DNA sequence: TGTGCCAGCAGCCAAGATCGGGGAGGGGGGGCAGATACGCAGTATTTT. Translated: CASSQDRGGGADTQYF.

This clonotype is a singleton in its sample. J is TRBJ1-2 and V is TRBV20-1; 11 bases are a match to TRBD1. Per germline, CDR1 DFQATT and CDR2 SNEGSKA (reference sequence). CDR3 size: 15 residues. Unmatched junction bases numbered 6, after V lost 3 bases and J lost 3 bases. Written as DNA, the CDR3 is TGCAGTGCTAGGACACGGACAGGGGGCGACTATGGCTACACCTTC. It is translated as CSARTRTGGDYGYTF.

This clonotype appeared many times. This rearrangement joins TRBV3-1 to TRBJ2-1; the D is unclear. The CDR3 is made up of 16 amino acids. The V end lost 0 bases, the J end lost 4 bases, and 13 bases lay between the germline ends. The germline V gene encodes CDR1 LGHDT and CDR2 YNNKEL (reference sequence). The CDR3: CASSQDAALGYNEQFF. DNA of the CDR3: TGTGCCAGCAGCCAAGACGCGGCTTTGGGGTACAATGAGCAGTTCTTC.

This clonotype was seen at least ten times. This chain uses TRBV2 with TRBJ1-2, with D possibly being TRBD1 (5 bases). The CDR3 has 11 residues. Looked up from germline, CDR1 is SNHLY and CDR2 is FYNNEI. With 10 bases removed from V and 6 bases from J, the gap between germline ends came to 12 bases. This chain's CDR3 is CATGGWDGYTF. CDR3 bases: TGTGCCACCGGGGGTTGGGATGGCTACACCTTC. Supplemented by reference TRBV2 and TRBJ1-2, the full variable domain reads EPEVTQTPSHQVTQMGQEVILRCVPISNHLYFYWYRQILGQKVEFLVSFYNNEISEKSEIFDDQFSVERPDGSNFTLKIRSTKLEDSAMYFCATGGWDGYTFGSGTRLTVV.

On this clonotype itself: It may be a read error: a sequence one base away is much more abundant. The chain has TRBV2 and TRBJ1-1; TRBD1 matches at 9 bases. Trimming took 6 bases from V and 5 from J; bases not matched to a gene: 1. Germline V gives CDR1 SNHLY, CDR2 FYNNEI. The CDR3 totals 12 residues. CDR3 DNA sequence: TGTGCCAGCAGAGGACAGGGGACTGAAGCTTTCTTT. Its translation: CASRGQGTEAFF.

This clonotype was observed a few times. The CDR3 DNA reads as TGTGCCAGCAGTGAAGCGCTTCAGGGACAGTACGAGCAGTACTTC. It specifies CASSEALQGQYEQYF. The chain combines TRBV6-1 with TRBJ2-7; 7 bases are a match to TRBD1. From germline, CDR1 is MNHNS and CDR2 SASEGT. The CDR3 length is 15 residues. The J segment lost 4 bases and the V segment lost 0 bases, leaving 6 bases of the junction unmatched.

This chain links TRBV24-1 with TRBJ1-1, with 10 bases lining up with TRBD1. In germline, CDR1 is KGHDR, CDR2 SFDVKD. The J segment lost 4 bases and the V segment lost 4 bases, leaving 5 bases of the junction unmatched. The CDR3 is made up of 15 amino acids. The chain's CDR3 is CATSERGTGVTEAFF. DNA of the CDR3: TGTGCCACCAGTGAGCGAGGGACAGGGGTCACTGAAGCTTTCTTT.

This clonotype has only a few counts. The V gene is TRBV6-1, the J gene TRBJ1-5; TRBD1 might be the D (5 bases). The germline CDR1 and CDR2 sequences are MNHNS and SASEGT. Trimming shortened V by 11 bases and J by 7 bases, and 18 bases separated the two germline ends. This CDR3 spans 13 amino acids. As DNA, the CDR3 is TGTGCCTGTCACGGGGCCCCGGGACAGCCCCAGCATTTT. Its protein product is CACHGAPGQPQHF.

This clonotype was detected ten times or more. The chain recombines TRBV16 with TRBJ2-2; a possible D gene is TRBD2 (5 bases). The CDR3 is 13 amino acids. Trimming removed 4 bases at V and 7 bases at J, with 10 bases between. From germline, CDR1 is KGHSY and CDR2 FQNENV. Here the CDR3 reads CASSRRGDGELFF. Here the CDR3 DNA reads TGTGCCAGCAGCCGACGGGGTGACGGGGAGCTGTTTTTT.

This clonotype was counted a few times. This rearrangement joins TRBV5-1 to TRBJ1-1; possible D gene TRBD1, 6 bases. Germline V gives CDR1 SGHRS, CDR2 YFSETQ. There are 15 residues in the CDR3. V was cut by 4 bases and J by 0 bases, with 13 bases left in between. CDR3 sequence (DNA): TGCGCCAGCAGCGTCGGGGGCCTCATGAACACTGAAGCTTTCTTT. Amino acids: CASSVGGLMNTEAFF.

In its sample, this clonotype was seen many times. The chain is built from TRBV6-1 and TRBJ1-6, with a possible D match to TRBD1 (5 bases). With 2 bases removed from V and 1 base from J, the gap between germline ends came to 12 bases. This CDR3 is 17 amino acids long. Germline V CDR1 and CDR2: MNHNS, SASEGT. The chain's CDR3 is CASSESVEGSYNSPLHF. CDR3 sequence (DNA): TGTGCCAGCAGTGAATCCGTAGAGGGGTCCTATAATTCACCCCTCCACTTT.

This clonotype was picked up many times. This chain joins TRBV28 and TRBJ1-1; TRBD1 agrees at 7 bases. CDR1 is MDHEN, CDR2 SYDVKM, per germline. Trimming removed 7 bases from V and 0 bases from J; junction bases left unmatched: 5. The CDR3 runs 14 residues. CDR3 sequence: CASNRGQVNTEAFF. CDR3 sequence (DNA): TGTGCCAGCAATCGCGGACAGGTGAACACTGAAGCTTTCTTT.

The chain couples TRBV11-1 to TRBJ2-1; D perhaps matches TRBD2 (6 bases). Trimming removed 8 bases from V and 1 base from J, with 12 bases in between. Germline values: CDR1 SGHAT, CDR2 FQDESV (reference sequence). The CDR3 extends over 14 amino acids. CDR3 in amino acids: CASGRDVSYNEQFF. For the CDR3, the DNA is TGTGCCAGCGGGCGGGACGTTTCCTACAATGAGCAGTTCTTC.

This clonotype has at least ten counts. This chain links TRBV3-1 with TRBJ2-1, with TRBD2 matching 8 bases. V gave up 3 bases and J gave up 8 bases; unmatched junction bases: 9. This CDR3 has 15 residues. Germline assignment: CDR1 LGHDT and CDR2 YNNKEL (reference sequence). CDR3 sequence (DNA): TGTGCCAGCAGCCAGGGAAGCGGGAGTCAACATGAGCAGTTCTTC. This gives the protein CASSQGSGSQHEQFF.

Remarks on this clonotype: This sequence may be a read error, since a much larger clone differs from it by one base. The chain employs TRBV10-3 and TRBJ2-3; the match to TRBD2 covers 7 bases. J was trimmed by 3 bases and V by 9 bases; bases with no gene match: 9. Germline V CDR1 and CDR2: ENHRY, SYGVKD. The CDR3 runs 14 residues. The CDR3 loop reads CAIAEREQTDTQYF. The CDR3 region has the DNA TGTGCCATAGCTGAGCGGGAACAAACAGATACGCAGTATTTT.

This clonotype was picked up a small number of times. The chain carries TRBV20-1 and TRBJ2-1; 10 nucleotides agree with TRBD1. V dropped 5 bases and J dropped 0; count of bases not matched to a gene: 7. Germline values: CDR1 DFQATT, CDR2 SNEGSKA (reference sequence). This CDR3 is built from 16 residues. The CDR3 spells CSALRQGASSYNEQFF. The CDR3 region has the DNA TGCAGTGCTTTACGACAGGGGGCGAGCTCCTACAATGAGCAGTTCTTC.

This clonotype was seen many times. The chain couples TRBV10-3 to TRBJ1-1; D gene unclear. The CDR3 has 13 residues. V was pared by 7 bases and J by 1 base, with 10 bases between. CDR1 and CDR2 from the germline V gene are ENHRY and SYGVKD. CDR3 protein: CAINPTANTEAFF. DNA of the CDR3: TGTGCCATCAACCCGACGGCGAACACTGAAGCTTTCTTT.

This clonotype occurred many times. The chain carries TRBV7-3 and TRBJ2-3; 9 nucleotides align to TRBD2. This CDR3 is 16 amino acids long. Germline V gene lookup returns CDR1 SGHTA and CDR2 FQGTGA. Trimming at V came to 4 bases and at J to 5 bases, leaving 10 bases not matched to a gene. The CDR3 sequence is CASSWSSGDLGDTQYF. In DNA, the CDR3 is TGTGCCAGCAGCTGGTCTAGCGGGGATCTGGGAGATACGCAGTATTTT. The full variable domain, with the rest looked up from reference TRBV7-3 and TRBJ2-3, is GAGVSQTPSNKVTEKGKYVELRCDPISGHTALYWYRQSLGQGPEFLIYFQGTGAADDSGLPNDRFFAVRPEGSVSTLKIQRTERGDSAVYLCASSWSSGDLGDTQYFGPGTRLTVL.

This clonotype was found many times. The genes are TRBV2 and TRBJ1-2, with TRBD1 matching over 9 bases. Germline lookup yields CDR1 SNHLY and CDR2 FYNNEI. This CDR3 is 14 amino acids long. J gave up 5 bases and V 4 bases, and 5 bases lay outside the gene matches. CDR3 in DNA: TGTGCCAGCAGTGCGGGACAGGGACCTTATGGCTACACCTTC. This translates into CASSAGQGPYGYTF.

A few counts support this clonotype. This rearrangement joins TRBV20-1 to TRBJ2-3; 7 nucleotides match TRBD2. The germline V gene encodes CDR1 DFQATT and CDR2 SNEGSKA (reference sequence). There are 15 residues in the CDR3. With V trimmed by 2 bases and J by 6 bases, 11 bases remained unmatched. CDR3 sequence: CSARSPGGHPDTQYF. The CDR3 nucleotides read TGCAGTGCTAGATCGCCGGGAGGACATCCTGATACGCAGTATTTT.

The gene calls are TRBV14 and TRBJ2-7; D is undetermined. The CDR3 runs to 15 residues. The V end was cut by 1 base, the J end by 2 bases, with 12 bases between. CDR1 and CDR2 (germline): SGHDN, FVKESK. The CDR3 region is CASSQVSGPAYEQYF. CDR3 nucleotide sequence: TGTGCCAGCAGCCAAGTTTCAGGTCCAGCCTACGAGCAGTACTTC.

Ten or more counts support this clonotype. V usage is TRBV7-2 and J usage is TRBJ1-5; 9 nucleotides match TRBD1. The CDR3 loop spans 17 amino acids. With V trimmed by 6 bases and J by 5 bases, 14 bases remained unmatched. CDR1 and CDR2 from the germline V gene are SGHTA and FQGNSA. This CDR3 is CASSFTGGHIADQPQHF. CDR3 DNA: TGTGCCAGCAGTTTCACAGGGGGCCATATTGCAGATCAGCCCCAGCATTTT. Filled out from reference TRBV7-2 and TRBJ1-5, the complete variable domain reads GAGVSQSPSNKVTEKGKDVELRCDPISGHTALYWYRQSLGQGLEFLIYFQGNSAPDKSGLPSDRFSAERTGGSVSTLTIQRTQQEDSAVYLCASSFTGGHIADQPQHFGDGTRLSIL.

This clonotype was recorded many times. The CDR3 region has the DNA TGTGCCAGCAGCCAAGTAGGGGAAACCTCTGGAAACACCATATATTTT. Encoded protein: CASSQVGETSGNTIYF. This chain connects TRBV3-1 to TRBJ1-3; maybe TRBD1 (5 bases). The CDR3 is made up of 16 amino acids. Germline-derived CDR1 and CDR2 are LGHDT and YNNKEL (reference sequence). Trimming removed 1 base at V and 0 bases at J, with 10 bases between.

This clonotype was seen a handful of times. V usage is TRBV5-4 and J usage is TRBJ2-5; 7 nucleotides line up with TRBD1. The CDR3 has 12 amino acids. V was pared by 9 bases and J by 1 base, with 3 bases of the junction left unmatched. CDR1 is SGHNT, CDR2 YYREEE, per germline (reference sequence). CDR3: CAIGGGQETQYF. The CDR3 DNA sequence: TGTGCCATAGGGGGCGGCCAAGAGACCCAGTACTTC.

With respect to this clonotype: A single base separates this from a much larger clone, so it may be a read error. CDR3 DNA: TGTGCCAGCAGGTTGCGCCTGGGAACCGGGGAGCTGTTTTTT. This translates into CASRLRLGTGELFF. The chain has TRBV12-3 or TRBV12-4 and TRBJ2-2; D unclear. CDR3 size: 14 residues. Trimming took off 6 bases at V and 5 bases at J, with 13 bases between the two ends.

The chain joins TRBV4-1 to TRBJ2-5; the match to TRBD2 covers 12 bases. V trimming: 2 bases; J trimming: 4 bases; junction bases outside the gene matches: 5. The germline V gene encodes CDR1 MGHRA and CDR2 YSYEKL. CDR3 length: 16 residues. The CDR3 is CASSQRLAGGGETQYF. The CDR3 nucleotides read TGCGCCAGCAGCCAACGGCTAGCGGGAGGGGGAGAGACCCAGTACTTC.

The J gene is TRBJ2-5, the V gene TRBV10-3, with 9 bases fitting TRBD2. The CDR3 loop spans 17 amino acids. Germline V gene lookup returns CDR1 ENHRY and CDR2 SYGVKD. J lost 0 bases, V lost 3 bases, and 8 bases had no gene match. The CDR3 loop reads CAISDSAGGWHQETQYF. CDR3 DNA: TGTGCCATCAGTGACTCGGCGGGGGGGTGGCACCAAGAGACCCAGTACTTC.

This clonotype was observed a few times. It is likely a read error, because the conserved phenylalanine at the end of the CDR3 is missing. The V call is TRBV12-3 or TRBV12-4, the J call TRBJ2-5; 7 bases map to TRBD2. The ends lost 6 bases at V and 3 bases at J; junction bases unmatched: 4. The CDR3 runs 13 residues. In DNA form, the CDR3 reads TGTGCCAGCAGGACCCTAGCGGAAGAGACCCAGTACCTC. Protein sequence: CASRTLAEETQYL.